This passage covers 26 T cell receptor beta chains from one sample sequenced in a study of patients and donors after allogeneic stem cell transplantation. TCRdb processed the RT-PCR reads anew with MiXCR; each CDR3 protein has one entry. The sample includes about 960,000 distinct CDR3 sequences, 15% to 20% seen only once; the top ten take roughly 6.4%. The sequenced sample was blood, either unsorted or a sorted T cell fraction (not recorded which). The receptors were gathered from a human donor who was either an allogeneic HSCT recipient or a stem cell or donor lymphocyte infusion donor (not recorded which). It is not recorded whose cells these are; they may come from a transplant donor.

This clonotype was seen only a few times. The chain has TRBV6-1 and TRBJ1-5; D is possibly TRBD1 (6 bases). The CDR3 totals 18 residues. CDR1 is MNHNS and CDR2 is SASEGT in the germline V gene. The ends were cut back, 5 bases at V and 2 bases at J, with 22 bases in the middle. CDR3 protein: CASSPPGGGAGGNQPQHF. The CDR3 region has the DNA TGTGCCAGCAGTCCCCCGGGGGGGGGCGCGGGAGGCAATCAGCCCCAGCATTTT.

This clonotype turned up a few times. The chain is built from TRBV5-5 and TRBJ1-2, with no clear D. V gave up 3 bases and J gave up 5 bases, with 5 bases separating them. Germline loops: CDR1 SGHKS, CDR2 YYEKEE (reference sequence). The CDR3 contains 11 residues. For the CDR3, the DNA is TGTGCCAGCAGCTGGAAGTATGGCTACACCTTC. Amino acids: CASSWKYGYTF.

This chain links TRBV4-3 with TRBJ2-7, with D perhaps TRBD2 (6 bases). The germline V and J ends were trimmed by 3 bases and 3 bases, with 15 bases remaining between them. CDR1 and CDR2 from the germline V gene are LGHNA and YSLEER. CDR3 length equals 15 residues. The CDR3 DNA sequence: TGCGCCAGCAGCCAGGACCCGGGACTGAACTACGAGCAGTACTTC. Translating gives CASSQDPGLNYEQYF.

This clonotype was detected only a few times. The chain has TRBV5-1 and TRBJ2-7; D might be TRBD2 (6 bases). V lost 0 bases, J lost 6 bases, and 13 bases lay in between. The germline V gene has CDR1 SGHRS and CDR2 YFSETQ. The CDR3 has 14 residues. CDR3 protein: CASSLAGDRSEQYF. The CDR3 nucleotides are TGCGCCAGCAGCTTGGCGGGAGATCGTTCCGAGCAGTACTTC.

The CDR3: CATSRGGAEVNYGYTF. Written as DNA, the CDR3 is TGTGCCACCAGCAGAGGTGGGGCAGAAGTTAACTATGGCTACACCTTC. The rearrangement links TRBV15 to TRBJ1-2, with D perhaps matching TRBD1 (5 bases). The germline V and J ends were trimmed by 1 base and 1 base, with 13 bases remaining between them. The CDR3 loop spans 16 amino acids. Germline CDR1 is LNHNV and CDR2 is YYDKDF (reference sequence).

The V call is TRBV15, the J call TRBJ1-1, with 8 bases aligning to TRBD1. There are 18 residues in the CDR3. Losses at the gene ends were 5 bases for V and 4 bases for J; bases not matched to a gene: 18. CDR1 LNHNV and CDR2 YYDKDF come from the germline V gene (reference sequence). CDR3 nucleotides: TGTGCCACCAGCGTATCCCAGGGGGCTAAATTTGGTAGCACTGAAGCTTTCTTT. As protein: CATSVSQGAKFGSTEAFF.

This clonotype was seen at least ten times. The chain links TRBV29-1 to TRBJ2-7, with 9 bases aligning to TRBD1. J gave up 4 bases and V 7 bases, and 8 bases lay outside the gene matches. CDR1 is SQVTM and CDR2 is ANQGSEA in the germline V gene. The CDR3 has 13 residues. CDR3 in DNA: TGCAGCGCTCGGGACAGGGCTAGTTACGAGCAGTACTTC. Translating it yields CSARDRASYEQYF.

The chain is built from TRBV7-9 and TRBJ2-7; the D gene could be TRBD1 or TRBD2 (5 bases each). V was clipped by 0 bases and J by 7 bases, with 13 bases between them. CDR1 and CDR2 from the germline V gene are SEHNR and FQNEAQ (reference sequence). This CDR3 has 14 residues. CDR3 loop: CASSLAELAGEQYF. In DNA form, the CDR3 reads TGTGCCAGCAGCTTAGCTGAGCTAGCAGGGGAGCAGTACTTC.

The rearrangement links TRBV6-2 or TRBV6-3 to TRBJ1-2; maybe TRBD1 (5 bases). The CDR3 contains 14 residues. Germline V gene sequence: CDR1 MNHEY, CDR2 SVGEGT. V dropped 2 bases and J dropped 1 base, with 8 bases sitting between them. DNA of the CDR3: TGTGCCAGCAGTTACACGACAGTTAACTATGGCTACACCTTC. This encodes CASSYTTVNYGYTF.

The V call is TRBV28, the J call TRBJ2-7; TRBD1 matches 10 bases. CDR3 length: 14 residues. Germline CDR1 reads MDHEN; CDR2 reads SYDVKM. J lost 2 bases, V lost 8 bases, and 6 bases had no gene match. CDR3 sequence reads: CASGPGQGTYEQYF. The CDR3 nucleotides read TGTGCCAGCGGACCGGGACAGGGGACCTACGAGCAGTACTTC. The variable domain in full, completed from reference TRBV28 and TRBJ2-7, reads DVKVTQSSRYLVKRTGEKVFLECVQDMDHENMFWYRQDPGLGLRLIYFSYDVKMKEKGDIPEGYSVSREKKERFSLILESASTNQTSMYLCASGPGQGTYEQYFGPGTRLTVT.

This clonotype was counted a few times. The gene calls are TRBV7-9 and TRBJ1-4; D is uncertain. V lost 6 bases and J lost 8, with 7 bases in between. The CDR3 loop spans 11 amino acids. Germline-derived CDR1 and CDR2 are SEHNR and FQNEAQ (reference sequence). DNA for the CDR3: TGTGCCAGCAGAGTAGGGGAAAAACTGTTTTTT. Translation gives CASRVGEKLFF.

This clonotype occurred a few times. V usage is TRBV27 and J usage is TRBJ2-3, with 11 bases matching TRBD2. With V trimmed by 5 bases and J by 1 base, 2 bases remained unmatched. The CDR3 has 15 amino acids. The germline V gene has CDR1 MNHEY and CDR2 SMNVEV (reference sequence). The DNA for the CDR3 is TGTGCCAGCAGTCCTAGCGGGAGGCGCACAGATACGCAGTATTTT. Translating gives CASSPSGRRTDTQYF.

The CDR3: CASSLRPTGDTEAFF. The DNA of the CDR3 is TGTGCCAGCAGTTTAAGGCCAACAGGGGACACTGAAGCTTTCTTT. The chain recombines TRBV27 with TRBJ1-1; 7 positions match TRBD1. Germline V gives CDR1 MNHEY, CDR2 SMNVEV (reference sequence). CDR3 length: 15 residues. The V and J ends lost 2 bases and 3 bases, in that order; junction bases with no gene match: 6.

The gene calls are TRBV5-6 and TRBJ2-5; 7 bases match TRBD1. Unmatched junction bases numbered 9, after V lost 0 bases and J lost 4 bases. Germline-derived CDR1 and CDR2 are SGHDT and YYEEEE. The CDR3 sequence is 16 residues long. In DNA form, the CDR3 reads TGTGCCAGCAGCTTGGTAGGGACAGCGATGGGAGAGACCCAGTACTTC. Amino acids: CASSLVGTAMGETQYF. Full variable domain (outside the CDR3, taken from reference TRBV5-6 and TRBJ2-5): DAGVTQSPTHLIKTRGQQVTLRCSPKSGHDTVSWYQQALGQGPQFIFQYYEEEERQRGNFPDRFSGHQFPNYSSELNVNALLLGDSALYLCASSLVGTAMGETQYFGPGTRLLVL.

The chain is built from TRBV14 and TRBJ1-1, with D possibly TRBD1 on 6 matching bases. CDR1 and CDR2 (germline): SGHDN, FVKESK. CDR3 length: 15 residues. The ends were cut back, 1 base at V and 6 bases at J, with 15 bases in the middle. CDR3 sequence (DNA): TGTGCCAGCAGCCAAGTCGGGGGGGGGGCGGCTGAAGCTTTCTTT. It translates to CASSQVGGGAAEAFF.

The V call is TRBV19, the J call TRBJ2-1; possibly TRBD1 or TRBD2 for D (5 bases each). CDR3 size: 15 residues. Germline CDR1 reads LNHDA; CDR2 reads SQIVND (reference sequence). V dropped 3 bases and J dropped 9 bases, with 18 bases sitting between them. The CDR3 coding sequence is TGTGCCAGTAGTATTTGGGACCCCAATAAGGGTGAGCAGTTCTTC. Its protein product is CASSIWDPNKGEQFF.

This clonotype occurred once. The V gene is TRBV12-3 or TRBV12-4, the J gene TRBJ2-1; 7 nucleotides line up with TRBD2. V gave up 6 bases and J gave up 8 bases; unmatched junction bases: 10. The CDR3 loop spans 14 amino acids. The CDR3 sequence is CASRTREASDEQFF. CDR3 nucleotides: TGTGCCAGCAGGACCCGGGAGGCGAGCGATGAGCAGTTCTTC.

This clonotype was observed a few times. The chain uses TRBV30 and TRBJ1-6; TRBD1 agrees at 7 bases. The CDR3 is 13 amino acids. The junction had 5 bases not matched to a gene; V was cut back by 5 bases and J by 7 bases. Germline lookup yields CDR1 GTSNPN and CDR2 SVGIG (reference sequence). The CDR3 DNA follows: TGTGCCTGGGGTGCAGGGGGAAATTCACCCCTCCACTTT. Amino acid sequence: CAWGAGGNSPLHF. Based on the CDR3 plus reference TRBV30 and TRBJ1-6, the full variable domain is SQTIHQWPATLVQPVGSPLSLECTVEGTSNPNLYWYRQAAGRGLQLLFYSVGIGQISSEVPQNLSASRPQDRQFILSSKKLLLSDSGFYLCAWGAGGNSPLHFGNGTRLTVT.

V is TRBV6-1 and J is TRBJ1-1; possible D gene TRBD1, 6 bases. The germline gives CDR1 MNHNS, CDR2 SASEGT. CDR3 size: 13 residues. The germline V and J ends were trimmed by 4 bases and 4 bases, with 10 bases remaining between them. This CDR3 is CASSGYRATEAFF. The CDR3 bases are TGTGCCAGCAGTGGGTACAGGGCCACTGAAGCTTTCTTT.

This rearrangement joins TRBV29-1 to TRBJ2-5; D gene uncertain. Germline loops: CDR1 SQVTM, CDR2 ANQGSEA. V was shortened by 0 bases and J by 3 bases, with 5 bases between the two germline ends. CDR3 length equals 12 residues. The CDR3, as DNA: TGCAGCGTTGAAGACCCCAAAGAGACCCAGTACTTC. Translated, it gives CSVEDPKETQYF.

This clonotype came up a few times. The J gene is TRBJ2-3, the V gene TRBV7-6, with D possibly being TRBD2 (5 bases). V was trimmed by 0 bases and J by 3 bases, leaving 10 bases between them. Germline-derived CDR1 and CDR2 are SGHVS and FNYEAQ. The CDR3 has 15 residues. The CDR3 bases are TGTGCCAGCAGCTTAGCGGGAGAAGCAACAGATACGCAGTATTTT. Amino acids: CASSLAGEATDTQYF. The complete variable domain, with remaining parts taken from reference TRBV7-6 and TRBJ2-3, reads GAGVSQSPRYKVTKRGQDVALRCDPISGHVSLYWYRQALGQGPEFLTYFNYEAQQDKSGLPNDRFSAERPEGSISTLTIQRTEQRDSAMYRCASSLAGEATDTQYFGPGTRLTVL.

CDR3: CASSDEENEQYF. The CDR3, as DNA: TGTGCCAGCAGCGACGAGGAAAACGAGCAGTACTTC. The chain employs TRBV9 and TRBJ2-7; D is ambiguous. V gave up 3 bases and J gave up 5 bases, with 9 bases separating them. This CDR3 contains 12 residues. Germline V gene lookup returns CDR1 SGDLS and CDR2 YYNGEE.

This clonotype was observed a handful of times. This chain connects TRBV6-5 to TRBJ2-7, with D maybe TRBD1 (6 bases). Trimming left V 2 bases short and J 4 bases short, with 9 bases between. There are 13 residues in the CDR3. Germline V gene data show CDR1 as MNHEY and CDR2 as SVGAGI. CDR3 in amino acids: CASSYAGEYEQYF. CDR3 sequence (DNA): TGTGCCAGCAGTTACGCAGGGGAGTACGAGCAGTACTTC.

V gene TRBV7-9 combines with J gene TRBJ1-1; no clear D. The V end was cut by 2 bases, the J end by 6 bases, with 10 bases between. Germline V gene data show CDR1 as SEHNR and CDR2 as FQNEAQ (reference sequence). CDR3 length: 13 amino acids. The DNA of the CDR3 is TGTGCCAGCAGCTTACCCGCCGATGCTGAAGCTTTCTTT. Its translation: CASSLPADAEAFF.

This clonotype was seen only a few times. The V gene is TRBV9, the J gene TRBJ2-3; D is ambiguous. The CDR3 loop spans 14 amino acids. V shed 3 bases and J shed 7 bases, with 15 bases lying between them. Germline V gene data show CDR1 as SGDLS and CDR2 as YYNGEE. CDR3 region: CASSANTRTHTQYF. The CDR3 DNA reads TGTGCCAGCAGCGCCAACACAAGGACCCATACGCAGTATTTT.

CDR3 DNA sequence: TGCGCCAGCAGCCAAGATTACCTTCTAGCCAAAAACATTCAGTACTTC. Amino acids: CASSQDYLLAKNIQYF. The chain has TRBV4-1 and TRBJ2-4; no clear D. The V gene's germline CDR1 is MGHRA and CDR2 YSYEKL. The CDR3 is 16 residues long. Trimming cost V 0 bases and J 0 bases, with 9 bases left between them.